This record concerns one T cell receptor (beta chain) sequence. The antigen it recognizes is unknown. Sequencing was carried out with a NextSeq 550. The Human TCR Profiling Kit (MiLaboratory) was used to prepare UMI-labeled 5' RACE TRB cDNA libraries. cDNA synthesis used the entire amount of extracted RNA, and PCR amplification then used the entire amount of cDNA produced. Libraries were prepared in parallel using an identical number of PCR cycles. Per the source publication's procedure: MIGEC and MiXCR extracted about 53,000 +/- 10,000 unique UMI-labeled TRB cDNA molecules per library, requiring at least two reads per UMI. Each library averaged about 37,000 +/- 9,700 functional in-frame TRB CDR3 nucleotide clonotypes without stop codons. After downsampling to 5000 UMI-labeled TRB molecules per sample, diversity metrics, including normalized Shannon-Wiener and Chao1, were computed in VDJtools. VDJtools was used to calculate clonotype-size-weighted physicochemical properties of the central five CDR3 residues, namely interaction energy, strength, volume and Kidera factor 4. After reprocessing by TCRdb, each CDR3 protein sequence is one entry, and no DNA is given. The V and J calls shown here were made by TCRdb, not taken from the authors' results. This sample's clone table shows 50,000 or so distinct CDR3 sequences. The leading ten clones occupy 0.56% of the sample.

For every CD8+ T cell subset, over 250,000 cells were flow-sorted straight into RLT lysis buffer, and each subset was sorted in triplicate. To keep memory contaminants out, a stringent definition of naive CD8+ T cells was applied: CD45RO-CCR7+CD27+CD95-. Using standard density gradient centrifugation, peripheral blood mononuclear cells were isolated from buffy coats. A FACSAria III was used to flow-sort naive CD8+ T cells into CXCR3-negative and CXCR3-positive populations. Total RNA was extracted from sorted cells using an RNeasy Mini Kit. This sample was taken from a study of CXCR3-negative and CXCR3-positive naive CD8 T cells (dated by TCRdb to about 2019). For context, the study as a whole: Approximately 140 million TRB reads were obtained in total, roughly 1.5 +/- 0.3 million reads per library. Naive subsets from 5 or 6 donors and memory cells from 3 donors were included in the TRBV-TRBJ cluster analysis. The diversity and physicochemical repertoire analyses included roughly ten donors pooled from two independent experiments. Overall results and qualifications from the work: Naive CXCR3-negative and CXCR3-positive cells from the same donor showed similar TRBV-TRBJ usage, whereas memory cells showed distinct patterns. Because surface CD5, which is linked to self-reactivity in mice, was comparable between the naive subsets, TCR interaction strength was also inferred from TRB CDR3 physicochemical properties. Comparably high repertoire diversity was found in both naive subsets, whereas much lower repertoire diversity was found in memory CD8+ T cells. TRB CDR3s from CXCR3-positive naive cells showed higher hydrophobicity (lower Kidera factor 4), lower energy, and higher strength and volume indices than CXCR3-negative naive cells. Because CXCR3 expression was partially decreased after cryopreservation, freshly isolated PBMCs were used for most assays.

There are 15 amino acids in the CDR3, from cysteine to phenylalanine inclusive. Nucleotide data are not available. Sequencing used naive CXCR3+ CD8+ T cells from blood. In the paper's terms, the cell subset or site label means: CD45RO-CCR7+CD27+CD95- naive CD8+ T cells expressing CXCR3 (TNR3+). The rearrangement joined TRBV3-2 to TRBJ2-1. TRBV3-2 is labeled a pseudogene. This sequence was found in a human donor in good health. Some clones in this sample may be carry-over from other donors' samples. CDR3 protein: CASSLYPCSYNEQFF.